This T cell receptor (beta chain) was profiled in a study of lymphopenia after photon versus proton radiotherapy. CDR1 MNHEY and CDR2 SMNVEV come from the germline V gene (reference sequence). CDR3 length: 11 residues. Trimming stripped 5 bases from V and 4 bases from J, with 5 bases between. TCRdb's table, derived via immunoSEQ multiplex PCR, lists solely in-frame clones and lacks some. Here the sample spans 65,000 to 85,000 clones, 92% being singletons. This TCR was sampled from a woman aged 40-49 years with cholangiocarcinoma. The chain has TRBV27 and TRBJ1-2; D is undetermined. The source was peripheral blood, collected from a patient treated with photon-based radiotherapy. In DNA form, the CDR3 reads TGTGCCAGCAGTGGACCCTATGGCTACACCTTC. This encodes CASSGPYGYTF.